These 20 T cell receptor beta chains were sequenced from one sample in a study of T cells in tumors after PD-1 blockade. Assay: immunoSEQ multiplex PCR; the TCRdb copy retains only in-frame clones and omits some. The sample holds 60,000 to 70,000 clones, roughly 70% seen once. The sequencing here drew on PBMCs, taken after anti-PD-1 treatment. Every receptor here comes from a human donor with basal cell carcinoma.

This chain joins TRBV6-4 and TRBJ1-1, with a tentative D call TRBD1 (5 bases). The CDR3 covers 13 residues. V shed 5 bases and J shed 5 bases, with 12 bases lying between them. Germline V CDR1 and CDR2: MRHNA, SNTAGT. The CDR3 nucleotides are TGTGCCAGCAGTTGGACCGAGGGGACTGAAGCTTTCTTT. This gives the protein CASSWTEGTEAFF.

The V and J genes are TRBV28 and TRBJ1-2; no reliable D call. V was pared by 6 bases and J by 5 bases, with 4 bases between. The CDR3 sequence is 10 residues long. The germline V gene has CDR1 MDHEN and CDR2 SYDVKM. This CDR3 is CASRDYGYTF. DNA for the CDR3: TGTGCCAGCAGAGATTATGGCTACACCTTC.

Comments on this clone: Other DNA sequences in the same sample also yield this CDR3. The CDR3 loop is CASSYSGGNTEAFF. The CDR3, as DNA: TGTGCCAGCAGTTACTCGGGGGGGAACACTGAAGCTTTCTTT. V and J are TRBV6-6 and TRBJ1-1; TRBD1 might be the D (5 bases). The CDR3 spans 14 residues. V was cut by 0 bases and J by 1 base, with 6 bases left in between. Germline CDR1 reads MNHNY; CDR2 reads SVGAGI (reference sequence).

With regard to this clone: The identical CDR3 is also encoded by other nucleotide sequences in the sample. The chain is built from TRBV5-1 and TRBJ2-5; D gene unclear. Trimming removed 2 bases from V and 3 bases from J, with 2 bases in between. Germline V gene sequence: CDR1 SGHRS, CDR2 YFSETQ. The CDR3 contains 11 residues. CDR3 sequence: CASSLEETQYF. The CDR3 bases are TGCGCCAGCAGCTTAGAAGAGACCCAGTACTTC.

The chain employs TRBV10-3 and TRBJ1-5; 8 bases fit TRBD1. The junction had 2 bases not matched to a gene; V was cut back by 5 bases and J by 5 bases. Per the germline V gene, CDR1 is ENHRY and CDR2 is SYGVKD. CDR3 length equals 13 residues. CDR3 bases: TGTGCCATCAGTCAGGGGGCCGATCAGCCCCAGCATTTT. The encoded protein is CAISQGADQPQHF.

The rearrangement links TRBV5-1 to TRBJ2-5; TRBD2 agrees at 7 bases. The V and J ends lost 0 bases and 2 bases, in that order; junction bases with no gene match: 4. The CDR3 sequence is 15 residues long. Germline V gene sequence: CDR1 SGHRS, CDR2 YFSETQ. CDR3 in amino acids: CASSLGLAQQETQYF. In DNA, the CDR3 is TGCGCCAGCAGCTTGGGACTAGCCCAACAAGAGACCCAGTACTTC.

J is TRBJ2-5 and V is TRBV11-3; D remains ambiguous. Germline CDR1 and CDR2: SGHNT and YENEEA. CDR3 length equals 13 residues. Trimming took 0 bases from V and 4 from J, leaving 6 bases between them. CDR3 nucleotide sequence: TGTGCCAGCAGCTTAGACTGGCGAGAGACCCAGTACTTC. Its translation is CASSLDWRETQYF.

V gene TRBV7-2 combines with J gene TRBJ1-5, with 7 bases matching TRBD1. The CDR3 consists of 15 residues. Germline CDR1 is SGHTA and CDR2 is FQGNSA. V trimming: 5 bases; J trimming: 4 bases; junction bases outside the gene matches: 8. CDR3: CASSVRQGVNQPQHF. CDR3 sequence (DNA): TGTGCCAGCAGCGTCAGACAGGGAGTAAATCAGCCCCAGCATTTT. Combining the CDR3 with reference TRBV7-2 and TRBJ1-5 gives the whole variable domain GAGVSQSPSNKVTEKGKDVELRCDPISGHTALYWYRQSLGQGLEFLIYFQGNSAPDKSGLPSDRFSAERTGGSVSTLTIQRTQQEDSAVYLCASSVRQGVNQPQHFGDGTRLSIL.

V is TRBV5-1 and J is TRBJ1-1; TRBD1 agrees at 7 bases. Trimming removed 5 bases from V and 2 bases from J; junction bases left unmatched: 9. This CDR3 has 15 residues. Germline V gene data show CDR1 as SGHRS and CDR2 as YFSETQ. The CDR3 sequence is CASRLEGALNTEAFF. In nucleotides, the CDR3 is TGCGCCAGCAGACTGGAGGGGGCCCTAAACACTGAAGCTTTCTTT.

The chain joins TRBV5-6 to TRBJ2-3; D is possibly TRBD2 (6 bases). The CDR3 has 14 residues. Germline V gene data show CDR1 as SGHDT and CDR2 as YYEEEE. V was pared by 5 bases and J by 2 bases, with 12 bases between. The CDR3 DNA reads as TGTGCCAGCAGTCGGCGGGACCACACAGATACGCAGTATTTT. This codes for CASSRRDHTDTQYF.

This clone appeared a few times. The chain uses TRBV6-6 and TRBJ2-7, with 9 bases aligning to TRBD1. CDR1 and CDR2 (germline): MNHNY, SVGAGI (reference sequence). The junction had 5 bases not matched to a gene; V was cut back by 9 bases and J by 2 bases. The CDR3 is 13 amino acids. CDR3 coding DNA: TGTGCCAGTGGGGGACAGGGTCCCTACGAGCAGTACTTC. Its protein is CASGGQGPYEQYF.

This sequence joins TRBV5-6 and TRBJ1-2, with 10 bases that match TRBD1. CDR3 size: 16 residues. V lost 0 bases, J lost 6 bases, and 8 bases stayed unmatched. Germline values: CDR1 SGHDT, CDR2 YYEEEE. CDR3 DNA: TGTGCCAGCAGCTTGGAGGACAGGGGGTTTCGGCATGGCTACACCTTC. This translates into CASSLEDRGFRHGYTF.

As DNA, the CDR3 is TGCAGCGTTGTTAGTGTGAGGGAGCAGCTTGAAGCTTTCTTT. Translation: CSVVSVREQLEAFF. This chain connects TRBV29-1 to TRBJ1-1; D is unclear. Trimming shortened V by 4 bases and J by 7 bases, and 19 bases separated the two germline ends. CDR3 length: 14 residues. CDR1 and CDR2 from the germline V gene are SQVTM and ANQGSEA.

The chain carries TRBV3-1 (or the pseudogene TRBV3-2) and TRBJ2-1, with TRBD2 matching 14 bases. Germline loops: CDR1 LGHDT, CDR2 YNNKEL (reference sequence). Losses at the gene ends were 6 bases for V and 4 bases for J; bases not matched to a gene: 2. The CDR3 consists of 15 residues. The CDR3 protein is CASSRLAGGYNEQFF. The CDR3 DNA reads as TGTGCCAGCAGTCGACTAGCGGGGGGGTACAATGAGCAGTTCTTC.

This clone came up once. This chain joins TRBV5-1 and TRBJ2-3; D tentatively reads TRBD1 or TRBD2 (5 bases each). The CDR3 length is 15 residues. The V gene lost 4 bases and the J gene lost 0 bases, with 12 bases spanning the gap. Germline CDR1 is SGHRS and CDR2 is YFSETQ. The CDR3 region is CASSRDDTSTDTQYF. CDR3 DNA sequence: TGCGCCAGCAGCCGGGACGATACTAGCACAGATACGCAGTATTTT.

This clone was counted once. This sequence joins TRBV28 and TRBJ1-5; 8 positions agree with TRBD1. Trimming at V came to 7 bases and at J to 7 bases, leaving 15 bases not matched to a gene. CDR1 and CDR2 from the germline V gene are MDHEN and SYDVKM. This CDR3 comprises 16 residues. For the CDR3, the DNA is TGTGCCAGCACGAGACTCGGGACAGGATTAAACCAGCCCCAGCATTTT. It codes for CASTRLGTGLNQPQHF.

CDR3 bases: TGTGCCAGCAGCCTCTGGGACAGGCAGAGGGAGACCCAGTACTTC. Residues: CASSLWDRQRETQYF. This sequence joins TRBV5-5 and TRBJ2-5, with 8 bases matching TRBD1. The CDR3 has 15 residues. Germline trimming cut 4 bases from V and 5 bases from J; bases unmatched to any gene: 10. The germline CDR1 and CDR2 sequences are SGHKS and YYEKEE (reference sequence).

V gene TRBV30 combines with J gene TRBJ1-5; 9 nucleotides align to TRBD1. The CDR3 runs to 13 residues. Germline assignment: CDR1 GTSNPN and CDR2 SVGIG (reference sequence). Trimming at V came to 1 base and at J to 5 bases, leaving 0 bases not matched to a gene. CDR3 in amino acids: CAWSGTGDQPQHF. Written as DNA, the CDR3 is TGTGCCTGGAGTGGGACAGGGGATCAGCCCCAGCATTTT.

The sample holds one count of this clone. The chain is built from TRBV19 and TRBJ1-1; D may be TRBD1 (6 bases). Germline CDR1 LNHDA, CDR2 SQIVND (reference sequence). The CDR3 is made up of 14 amino acids. V lost 6 bases and J 1 base, leaving 12 bases between the germline ends. The CDR3 spells CASSQMDRNTEAFF. Here the CDR3 DNA reads TGTGCCAGTAGCCAAATGGACAGGAACACTGAAGCTTTCTTT.

The gene calls are TRBV21-1 and TRBJ2-3. TRBV21-1 is noted as a pseudogene. The CDR3 runs to 15 residues. CDR3 sequence: CASSKDTRRTDTQYF. The DNA of the CDR3 is TGTGCCAGCAGCAAAGACACTCGAAGGACAGATACGCAGTATTTT.